This TCR beta chain was identified during a study of PD-1 and CTLA-4 blockade in melanoma. Generated by immunoSEQ multiplex PCR, the TCRdb table keeps only in-frame clones and is missing some. The repertoire has fewer than 14,000 clones, approximately 80% of them found once; the top ten carry approximately 32%. The germline V gene encodes CDR1 MNHEY and CDR2 SVGEGT. V shed 6 bases and J shed 7 bases, with 12 bases lying between them. The CDR3 length is 12 residues. This clone was counted only a few times. This clonotype originated in a human donor with melanoma. The chain is built from TRBV6-2 or TRBV6-3 and TRBJ1-1; D not resolved. The material was CD8+ T cells from peripheral blood, obtained from a patient given anti-PD-1 treatment. The chain's CDR3 is CASSPTRSEAFF. The CDR3 coding sequence is TGTGCCAGCAGCCCAACTAGGAGTGAAGCTTTCTTT.